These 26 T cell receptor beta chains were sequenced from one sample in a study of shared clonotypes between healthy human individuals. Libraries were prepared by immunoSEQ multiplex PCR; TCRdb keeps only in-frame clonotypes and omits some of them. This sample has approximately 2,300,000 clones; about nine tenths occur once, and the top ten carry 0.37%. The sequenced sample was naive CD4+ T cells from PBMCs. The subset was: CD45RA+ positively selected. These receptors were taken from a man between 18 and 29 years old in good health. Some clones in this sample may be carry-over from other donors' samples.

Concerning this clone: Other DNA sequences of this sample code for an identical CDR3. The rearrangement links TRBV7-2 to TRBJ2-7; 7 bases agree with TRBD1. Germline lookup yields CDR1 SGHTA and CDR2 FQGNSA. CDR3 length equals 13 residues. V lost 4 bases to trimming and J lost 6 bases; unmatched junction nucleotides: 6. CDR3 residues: CASSSRQGGEQYF. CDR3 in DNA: TGTGCCAGCAGCTCACGACAGGGTGGCGAGCAGTACTTC.

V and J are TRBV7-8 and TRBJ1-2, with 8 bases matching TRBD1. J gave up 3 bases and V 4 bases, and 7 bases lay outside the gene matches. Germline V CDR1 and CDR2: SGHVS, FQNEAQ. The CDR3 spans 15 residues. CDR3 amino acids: CASSSRTTGDYGYTF. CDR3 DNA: TGTGCCAGCAGCTCCAGAACGACAGGGGACTATGGCTACACCTTC.

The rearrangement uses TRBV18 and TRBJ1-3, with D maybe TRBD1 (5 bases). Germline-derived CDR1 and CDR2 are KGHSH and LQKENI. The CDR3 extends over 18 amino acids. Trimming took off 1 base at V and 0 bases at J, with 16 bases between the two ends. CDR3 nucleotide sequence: TGTGCCAGCTCACCACAGGGGCCCTCTCCTGCCTCTGGAAACACCATATATTTT. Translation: CASSPQGPSPASGNTIYF.

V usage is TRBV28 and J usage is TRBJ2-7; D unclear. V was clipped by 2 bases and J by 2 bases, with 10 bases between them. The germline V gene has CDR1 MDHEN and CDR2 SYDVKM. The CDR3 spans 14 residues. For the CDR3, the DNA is TGTGCCAGCAGTTTACCACAGTCTACCTACGAGCAGTACTTC. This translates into CASSLPQSTYEQYF.

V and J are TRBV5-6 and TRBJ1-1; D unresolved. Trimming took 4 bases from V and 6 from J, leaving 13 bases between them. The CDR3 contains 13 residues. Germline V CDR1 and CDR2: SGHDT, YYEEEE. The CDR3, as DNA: TGTGCCAGCAGCCCCCCCAGTAGCGCTGAAGCTTTCTTT. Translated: CASSPPSSAEAFF.

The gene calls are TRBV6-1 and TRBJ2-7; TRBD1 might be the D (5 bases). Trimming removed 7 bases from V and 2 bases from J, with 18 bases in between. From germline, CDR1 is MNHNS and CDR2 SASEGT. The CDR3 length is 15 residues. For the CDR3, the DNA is TGTGCCAGCACCCCTGACAGAATTACACCCTACGAGCAGTACTTC. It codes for CASTPDRITPYEQYF.

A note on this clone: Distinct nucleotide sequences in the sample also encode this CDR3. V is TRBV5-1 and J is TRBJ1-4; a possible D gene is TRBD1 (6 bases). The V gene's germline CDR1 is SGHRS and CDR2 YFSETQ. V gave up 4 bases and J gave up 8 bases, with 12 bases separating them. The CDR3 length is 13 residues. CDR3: CASSPQGNEKLFF. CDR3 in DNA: TGCGCCAGCAGCCCACAGGGTAACGAAAAACTGTTTTTT.

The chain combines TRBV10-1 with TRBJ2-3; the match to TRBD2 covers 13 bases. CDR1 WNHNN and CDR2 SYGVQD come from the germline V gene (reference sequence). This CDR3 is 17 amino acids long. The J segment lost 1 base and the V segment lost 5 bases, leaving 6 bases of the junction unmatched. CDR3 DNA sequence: TGCGCCAGCAGTAAGGGACTAGCGGGACCATGCACAGATACGCAGTATTTT. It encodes CASSKGLAGPCTDTQYF.

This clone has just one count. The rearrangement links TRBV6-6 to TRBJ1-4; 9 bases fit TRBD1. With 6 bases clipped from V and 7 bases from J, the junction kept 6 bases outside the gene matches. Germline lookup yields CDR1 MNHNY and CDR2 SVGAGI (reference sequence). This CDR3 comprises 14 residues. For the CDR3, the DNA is TGTGCCAGCAGGACACAGGGGGCATTTGAAAAACTGTTTTTT. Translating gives CASRTQGAFEKLFF.

DNA for the CDR3: TGTGCCAGCAGTCCACAGACAGGGGGTAGCAATCAGCCCCAGCATTTT. This encodes CASSPQTGGSNQPQHF. The chain is built from TRBV28 and TRBJ1-5; 9 bases align to TRBD1. This CDR3 has 16 amino acids. V dropped 5 bases and J dropped 0; count of bases not matched to a gene: 5. Looked up from germline, CDR1 is MDHEN and CDR2 is SYDVKM.

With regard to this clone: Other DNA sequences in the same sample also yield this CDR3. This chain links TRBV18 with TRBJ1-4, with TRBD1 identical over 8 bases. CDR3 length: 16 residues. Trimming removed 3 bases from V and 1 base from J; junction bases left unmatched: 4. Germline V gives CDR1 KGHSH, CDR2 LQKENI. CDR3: CASSPQGAGTNEKLFF. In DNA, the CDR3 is TGTGCCAGCTCACCCCAGGGGGCTGGAACTAATGAAAAACTGTTTTTT. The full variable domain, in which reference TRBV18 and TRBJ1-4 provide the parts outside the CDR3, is NAGVMQNPRHLVRRRGQEARLRCSPMKGHSHVYWYRQLPEEGLKFMVYLQKENIIDESGMPKERFSAEFPKEGPSILRIQQVVRGDSAAYFCASSPQGAGTNEKLFFGSGTQLSVL.

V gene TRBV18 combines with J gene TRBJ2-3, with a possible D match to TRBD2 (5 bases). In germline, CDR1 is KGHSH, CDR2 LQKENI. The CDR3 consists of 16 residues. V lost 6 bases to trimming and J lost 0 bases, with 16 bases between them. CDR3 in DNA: TGTGCCAGCTCGCGGGCAGCGGATTCTAGCACAGATACGCAGTATTTT. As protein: CASSRAADSSTDTQYF.

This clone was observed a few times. The CDR3 coding sequence is TGTGCCAGCAGCCGGGACCTTATGAACACTGAAGCTTTCTTT. This codes for CASSRDLMNTEAFF. The rearrangement uses TRBV5-4 and TRBJ1-1; D may be TRBD1 (5 bases). The V gene lost 4 bases and the J gene lost 0 bases, with 10 bases spanning the gap. CDR1 is SGHNT and CDR2 is YYREEE in the germline V gene (reference sequence). The CDR3 loop spans 14 amino acids.

DNA of the CDR3: TGTGCCAGCAGCCCCGGGGGCCCGAACAGGGAGCAGTACTTC. It encodes CASSPGGPNREQYF. The genes are TRBV11-2 and TRBJ2-7; D possibly matches TRBD1 or TRBD2 (6 bases each). The CDR3 extends over 14 amino acids. Germline V gives CDR1 SGHAT, CDR2 FQNNGV. Trimming left V 5 bases short and J 7 bases short, with 18 bases between.

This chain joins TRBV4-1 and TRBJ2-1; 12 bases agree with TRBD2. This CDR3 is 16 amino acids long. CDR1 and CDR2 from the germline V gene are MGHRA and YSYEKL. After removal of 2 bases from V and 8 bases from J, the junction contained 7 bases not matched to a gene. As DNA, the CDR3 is TGCGCCAGCAGCCAAACCCTAGCGGGAGGGTTCGATGAGCAGTTCTTC. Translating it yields CASSQTLAGGFDEQFF.

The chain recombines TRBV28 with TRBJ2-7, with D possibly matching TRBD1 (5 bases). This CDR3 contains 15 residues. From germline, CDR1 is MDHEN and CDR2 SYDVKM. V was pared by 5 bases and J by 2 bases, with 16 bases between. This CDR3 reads CASSPTGEPTYEQYF. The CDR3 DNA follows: TGTGCCAGCAGTCCTACAGGCGAACCGACCTACGAGCAGTACTTC. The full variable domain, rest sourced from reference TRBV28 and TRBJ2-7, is DVKVTQSSRYLVKRTGEKVFLECVQDMDHENMFWYRQDPGLGLRLIYFSYDVKMKEKGDIPEGYSVSREKKERFSLILESASTNQTSMYLCASSPTGEPTYEQYFGPGTRLTVT.

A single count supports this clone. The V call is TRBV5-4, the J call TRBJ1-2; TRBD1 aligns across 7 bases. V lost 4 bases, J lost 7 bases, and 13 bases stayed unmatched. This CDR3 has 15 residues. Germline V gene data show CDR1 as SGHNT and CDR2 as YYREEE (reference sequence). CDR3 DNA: TGTGCCAGCAGCGGGGGGGACAGAGTCCCTACTGGCTACACCTTC. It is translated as CASSGGDRVPTGYTF.

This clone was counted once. For the CDR3, the DNA is TGTGCCAGCAGTGGGGCGGGGTGGGAGACCCAGTACTTC. Translating it yields CASSGAGWETQYF. The chain joins TRBV27 to TRBJ2-5, with TRBD2 as a possible D gene (6 bases). Germline CDR1 MNHEY, CDR2 SMNVEV (reference sequence). This CDR3 contains 13 residues. V gave up 5 bases and J gave up 5 bases, with 12 bases separating them.

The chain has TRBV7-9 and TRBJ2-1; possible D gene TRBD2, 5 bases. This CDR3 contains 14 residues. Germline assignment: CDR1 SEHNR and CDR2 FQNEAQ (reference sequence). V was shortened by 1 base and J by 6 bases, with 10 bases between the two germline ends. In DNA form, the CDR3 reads TGTGCCAGCAGCTTAGACGGGGTTGGCAATGAGCAGTTCTTC. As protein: CASSLDGVGNEQFF. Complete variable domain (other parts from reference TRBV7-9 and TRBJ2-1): DTGVSQNPRHKITKRGQNVTFRCDPISEHNRLYWYRQTLGQGPEFLTYFQNEAQLEKSRLLSDRFSAERPKGSFSTLEIQRTEQGDSAMYLCASSLDGVGNEQFFGPGTRLTVL.

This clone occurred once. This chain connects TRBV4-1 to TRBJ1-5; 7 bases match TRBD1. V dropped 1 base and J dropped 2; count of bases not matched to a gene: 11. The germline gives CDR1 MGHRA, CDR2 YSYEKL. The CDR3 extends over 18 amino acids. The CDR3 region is CASSQGRGGELGNQPQHF. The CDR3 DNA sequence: TGCGCCAGCAGCCAAGGTAGAGGGGGCGAATTGGGCAATCAGCCCCAGCATTTT.

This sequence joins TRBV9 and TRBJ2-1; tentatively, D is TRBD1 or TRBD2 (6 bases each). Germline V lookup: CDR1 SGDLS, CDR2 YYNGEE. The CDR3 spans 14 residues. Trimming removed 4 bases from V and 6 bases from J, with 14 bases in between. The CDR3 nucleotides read TGTGCCAGCAGCCATCGGACGGGGGCCAATGAGCAGTTCTTC. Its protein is CASSHRTGANEQFF.

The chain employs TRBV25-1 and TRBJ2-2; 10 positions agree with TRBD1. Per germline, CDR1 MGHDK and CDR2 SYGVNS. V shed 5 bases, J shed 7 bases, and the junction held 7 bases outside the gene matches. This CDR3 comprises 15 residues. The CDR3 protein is CASSHGTGDGGELFF. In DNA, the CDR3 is TGTGCCAGCAGTCACGGGACAGGGGATGGCGGGGAGCTGTTTTTT. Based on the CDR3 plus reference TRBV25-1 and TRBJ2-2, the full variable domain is EADIYQTPRYLVIGTGKKITLECSQTMGHDKMYWYQQDPGMELHLIHYSYGVNSTEKGDLSSESTVSRIRTEHFPLTLESARPSHTSQYLCASSHGTGDGGELFFGEGSRLTVL.

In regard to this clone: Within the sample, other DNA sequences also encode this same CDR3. DNA for the CDR3: TGTGCCAGCAGTTTAGGCGACAGGAACACCGGGGAGCTGTTTTTT. It encodes CASSLGDRNTGELFF. This sequence joins TRBV28 and TRBJ2-2; tentative D call: TRBD1 (5 bases). V was cut by 2 bases and J by 1 base, with 8 bases left in between. This CDR3 region has 15 residues. CDR1 MDHEN and CDR2 SYDVKM come from the germline V gene.

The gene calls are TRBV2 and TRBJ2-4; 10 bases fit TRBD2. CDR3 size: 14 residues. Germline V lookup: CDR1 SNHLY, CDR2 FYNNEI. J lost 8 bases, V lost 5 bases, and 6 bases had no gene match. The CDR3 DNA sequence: TGTGCCAGCAGTCCTAGCGGGAGTGTTGACATTCAGTACTTC. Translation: CASSPSGSVDIQYF.

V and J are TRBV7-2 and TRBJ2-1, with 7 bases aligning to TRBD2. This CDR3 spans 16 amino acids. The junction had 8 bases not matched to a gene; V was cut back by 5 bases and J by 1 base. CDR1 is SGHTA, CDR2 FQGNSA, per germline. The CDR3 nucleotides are TGTGCCAGCAGCCGAAACCTAGCGGCTTCCTACAATGAGCAGTTCTTC. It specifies CASSRNLAASYNEQFF.

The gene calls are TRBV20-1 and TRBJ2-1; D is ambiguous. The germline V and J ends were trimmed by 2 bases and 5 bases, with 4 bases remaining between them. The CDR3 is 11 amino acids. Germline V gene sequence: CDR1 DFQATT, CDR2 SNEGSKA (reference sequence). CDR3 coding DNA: TGCAGTGCTAGACTAGACAATGAGCAGTTCTTC. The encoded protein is CSARLDNEQFF.